This T cell receptor (beta chain) is from a study of regulatory T cells in long-lasting Graves disease. Study information: Antithyroid drug exposure in newly diagnosed Graves' patients had lasted under 3 months.

HTBI primers from iRepertoire and Arm-PCR of CDR3 regions yielded the TCR beta libraries. MiXCR was run by TCRdb on the multiplex PCR reads, yielding one entry per CDR3 protein. Among around 420,000 distinct CDR3 sequences listed, roughly 15% were seen once. This clonotype occurred many times. There are 12 residues in the CDR3. CDR1 SQVTM and CDR2 ANQGSEA come from the germline V gene. The J segment lost 1 base and the V segment lost 6 bases, leaving 2 bases of the junction unmatched. Time point here: newly diagnosed GD, antithyroid drugs for less than 3 months. Scientists built the TCR library using RNA that was extracted from PBMCs. This same sample was also taken into another study, of T cells in Graves' hyperthyroidism and ophthalmopathy.

Sequencing was performed on peripheral blood mononuclear cells (PBMCs), taken at new diagnosis, from a patient treated with antithyroid drugs. The source of this sequence is a middle-aged woman with Graves disease. The gene calls are TRBV29-1 and TRBJ1-1; 7 bases map to TRBD1. The CDR3 DNA reads as TGCAGCGTGGGACAGCAGAACACTGAAGCTTTCTTT. Translation: CSVGQQNTEAFF.